This TCR beta chain was profiled in a study of T-cell reconstitution after alpha-beta-depleted transplantation in children. The CDR3 totals 15 residues. Germline trimming cut 6 bases from V and 2 bases from J; bases unmatched to any gene: 3. Regarding the study as a whole: Alpha-beta T cells about two months after transplant reportedly derived from several hundred expanded graft clones. At the one-year point after transplant, T-cell counts and TCRbeta diversity were found to come mostly from T cells that had been newly produced. Surviving recipient T cells and thymic progenitors accounted for the high day-60 TCRbeta diversity observed in some patients.

Construction of the TCRbeta library involved unique molecular identifiers. Using its own MiXCR run on the PCR reads, TCRdb lists one record per CDR3 protein. The sample holds roughly 200,000 distinct CDR3 sequences; under 8.5% are singletons and the top ten take roughly a third. With respect to this clonotype: The antigen is unknown.

The chain recombines TRBV12-3 or TRBV12-4 with TRBJ1-5, with TRBD1 matching 11 bases. The TCR was taken from a male patient aged 2 to 10 who had a stem cell transplant for acute myeloid leukemia, so the T cells may come from the graft donor. The specimen comprised PBMCs, mostly from graft donor cells, sampled 360 days after TCRalphabeta/CD19-depleted stem cell transplant. Written as DNA, the CDR3 is TGTGCCAGCAGCAGGGACAGGGGGGGCAATCAGCCCCAGCATTTT. Its protein is CASSRDRGGNQPQHF.